Each of the 3 T cell receptor beta chains below was sequenced from the same sample in a study of cytomegalovirus exposure and HLA in healthy donors. Primers included in the PCR were 60 Vbeta and 13 Jbeta primers. Produced via immunoSEQ multiplex PCR; TCRdb's table is partial and in-frame only. Of 150,000 to 200,000 clones detected, about 81% appear once; the ten largest clones hold 2% to 2.5%. Material: PBMCs. The receptors were gathered from a woman aged 25 to 39 in good health and CMV-seronegative.

V gene TRBV7-2 combines with J gene TRBJ1-2; 9 bases map to TRBD1. V was pared by 4 bases and J by 6 bases, with 15 bases of the junction left unmatched. CDR1 SGHTA and CDR2 FQGNSA come from the germline V gene. The CDR3 spans 17 residues. The chain's CDR3 is CASSSRAPGQGKNGYTF. The CDR3 bases are TGTGCCAGCAGCTCTAGAGCCCCGGGACAGGGTAAAAATGGCTACACCTTC.

The CDR3 bases are TGTGCCACCAGCGGGACGGGGGTCCACGAGCAGTACTTC. It yields the protein CATSGTGVHEQYF. The genes are TRBV15 and TRBJ2-7, with D perhaps TRBD2 (6 bases). The CDR3 covers 13 residues. V was cut by 5 bases and J by 5 bases, with 13 bases left in between. In germline, CDR1 is LNHNV, CDR2 YYDKDF (reference sequence).

The V and J genes are TRBV30 and TRBJ1-5; no clear D. Germline V gene lookup returns CDR1 GTSNPN and CDR2 SVGIG (reference sequence). V lost 5 bases and J 3 bases, leaving 5 bases between the germline ends. The CDR3 runs 11 residues. DNA for the CDR3: TGTGCCTGGGGCCTCAATCAGCCCCAGCATTTT. Encoded protein: CAWGLNQPQHF. The entire variable domain, with the rest obtained from reference TRBV30 and TRBJ1-5, is as follows: SQTIHQWPATLVQPVGSPLSLECTVEGTSNPNLYWYRQAAGRGLQLLFYSVGIGQISSEVPQNLSASRPQDRQFILSSKKLLLSDSGFYLCAWGLNQPQHFGDGTRLSIL.